This T cell receptor (beta chain) was identified in a study of blood T cell repertoires in COVID-19. The V and J ends lost 0 bases and 0 bases respectively, with 11 bases between them. Germline CDR1 reads LNHDA; CDR2 reads SQIVND (reference sequence). The CDR3 contains 16 residues. Assay: immunoSEQ multiplex PCR; the TCRdb copy retains only in-frame clones and omits some. The sample consists of about 350,000 clones, approximately 89% of them appearing once. This chain links TRBV19 with TRBJ1-2; D remains ambiguous. The source of this sequence is a woman in her sixties or seventies with COVID-19, enrolled during active disease. The sample taken for sequencing was peripheral blood. The CDR3 region has the DNA TGTGCCAGTAGTATAGAAGGGAGTCCTCCTAACTATGGCTACACCTTC. This gives the protein CASSIEGSPPNYGYTF.